The sequence of this T cell receptor beta chain was determined in a study of early stage breast cancer tumors. This table comes from immunoSEQ multiplex PCR, and its TCRdb copy is limited to in-frame clones, with some not included. The sample has a few thousand clones, around 60% seen once. The CDR3 length is 13 residues. Germline values: CDR1 SGHKS, CDR2 YYEKEE (reference sequence). V was shortened by 4 bases and J by 2 bases, with 8 bases between the two germline ends. The chain employs TRBV5-5 and TRBJ2-3; D ambiguous. Sequenced: breast tumor tissue. This clonotype was obtained from a person between 50 and 60 years old with breast cancer. The CDR3 bases are TGTGCCAGCAGCCCTCAACCCACAGATACGCAGTATTTT. This codes for CASSPQPTDTQYF.